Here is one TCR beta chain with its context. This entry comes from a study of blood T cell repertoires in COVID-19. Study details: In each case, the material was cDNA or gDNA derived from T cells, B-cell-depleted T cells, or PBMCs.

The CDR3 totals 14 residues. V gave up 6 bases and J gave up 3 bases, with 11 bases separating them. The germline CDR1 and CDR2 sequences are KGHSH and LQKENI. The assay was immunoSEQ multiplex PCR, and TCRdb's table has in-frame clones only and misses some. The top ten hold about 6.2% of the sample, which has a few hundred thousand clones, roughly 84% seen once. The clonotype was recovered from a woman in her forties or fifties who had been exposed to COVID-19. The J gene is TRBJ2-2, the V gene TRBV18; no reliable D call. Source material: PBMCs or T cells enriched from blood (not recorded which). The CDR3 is CASSPSYDTGELFF. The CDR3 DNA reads TGTGCCAGCTCCCCCTCCTACGACACCGGGGAGCTGTTTTTT.